The 7 T cell receptor beta chains reported below all come from one sample, sequenced in a study of T cell clonotyping in hematopoietic cell transplantation (dated by TCRdb to the early 2020s). What the time point label conveys for this sample: recipient sample about 28 days before transplant, after cytoreduction. Libraries were made using the immunoSEQ multiplex PCR assay. TCRdb took over this immuneACCESS table, retaining in-frame rearrangements with V and J assigned. Such tables are incomplete; in checked studies, under half of the missing clones stem from an unresolved V gene, and the remainder is unexplained. This sample is represented by about 41,000 clones; approximately 80% of them were singletons. The ten biggest clones cover about 5.3% of the sample. The sequencing here drew on peripheral blood mononuclear cells, taken before stem cell transplant. These receptors all stem from a man aged 60 to 75 with myelodysplastic syndrome. Some clones in this sample may be carry-over from other donors' samples.

The genes are TRBV29-1 and TRBJ2-2, with 8 bases fitting TRBD1. Germline CDR1 reads SQVTM; CDR2 reads ANQGSEA. V was pared by 7 bases and J by 8 bases, with 6 bases of the junction left unmatched. This CDR3 region has 12 residues. CDR3 sequence (DNA): TGCAGCGCCGGGACAGGTAGTGGGGAGCTGTTTTTT. This encodes CSAGTGSGELFF.

J is TRBJ2-7 and V is TRBV5-1; 10 nucleotides agree with TRBD1. Germline V gene data show CDR1 as SGHRS and CDR2 as YFSETQ. V trimming: 4 bases; J trimming: 6 bases; junction bases outside the gene matches: 13. The CDR3 runs to 16 residues. DNA of the CDR3: TGCGCCAGCAGCCCAACCCCGGGACAGGGGATAGGCGAGCAGTACTTC. Translation gives CASSPTPGQGIGEQYF.

The chain links TRBV7-2 to TRBJ2-1, with 10 nucleotides matching TRBD2. V shed 5 bases, J shed 1 base, and the junction held 5 bases outside the gene matches. Germline CDR1 reads SGHTA; CDR2 reads FQGNSA. This CDR3 region has 16 residues. The CDR3 DNA reads TGTGCCAGCAGCGCCTCTAGCGGGGGATCCTACAATGAGCAGTTCTTC. Protein sequence: CASSASSGGSYNEQFF.

This chain joins TRBV10-2 and TRBJ2-7; 11 bases are shared with TRBD2. Germline V gene sequence: CDR1 WSHSY, CDR2 SAAADI. J was trimmed by 0 bases and V by 7 bases; bases with no gene match: 11. The CDR3 is 17 amino acids. The CDR3 region has the DNA TGCGCCAGCAAGGGATCGACTAGCGGGGTATACTCCTACGAGCAGTACTTC. This sequence encodes CASKGSTSGVYSYEQYF.

The genes are TRBV5-4 and TRBJ1-1; D possibly corresponds to TRBD1 (5 bases). The CDR3 length is 17 residues. The germline V gene has CDR1 SGHNT and CDR2 YYREEE (reference sequence). Trimming cost V 1 base and J 0 bases, with 16 bases left between them. DNA for the CDR3: TGTGCCAGCAGCTTGACAGGCGTCGCTATCATGAACACTGAAGCTTTCTTT. Translated: CASSLTGVAIMNTEAFF.

The rearrangement uses TRBV10-1 and TRBJ1-6; TRBD1 might be the D (6 bases). The CDR3 totals 12 residues. V dropped 10 bases and J dropped 5 bases, with 9 bases sitting between them. The germline V gene has CDR1 WNHNN and CDR2 SYGVQD (reference sequence). Written as DNA, the CDR3 is TGCGCCATACAGGGCAATAATTCACCCCTCCACTTT. It codes for CAIQGNNSPLHF.

Concerning this clone: An end of the junction does not agree with germline; a read error may underlie this. This chain connects TRBV6-6 to TRBJ1-5; D remains ambiguous. Per germline, CDR1 MNHNY and CDR2 SVGAGI (reference sequence). This CDR3 has 12 amino acids. The CDR3, as DNA: TGTGCCAGCAGTTACAGCAGTCAGCCCCAGCATTTT. Its translation: CASSYSSQPQHF.